This T cell receptor beta chain was found in a study of blood T cell repertoires in COVID-19 (dated by TCRdb to about 2020). About the investigation overall: Collaborator samples came from the United States, Italy and Spain and covered acute and convalescent phases of COVID-19. The prospective study material was composed of cDNA or gDNA derived from T cells, B-cell-depleted T cells, or PBMCs. The dataset comprised deeply sampled blood TCRbeta repertoires from subjects exposed to, actively infected with, or recovered from COVID-19. The repertoires were made available in a free public database intended to serve as a resource for research on the immune response to SARS-CoV-2. The samples were drawn from the first 160 participants of the ongoing ImmuneRACE study and from roughly 1,300 subjects provided by 6 global collaborators. The sample metadata nearly always contained a de-identified subject ID, COVID-19 status, age in years and sex. Where available, HLA class I and class II types were taken from metadata supplied by the sample provider and were not determined by assay-based typing.

Relative to germline, V is 2 bases shorter and J is 5 bases shorter, with 18 bases between their ends. In the germline V gene (reference sequence), CDR1 corresponds to PRHDT and CDR2 to FYEKMQ. Spanning cysteine to phenylalanine, the CDR3 consists of 16 amino acids. Only the CDR3 region is kept as DNA, spanning 48 bases read in frame from base 1. What the research found in general, with its limitations: The quantity of clinical and demographic metadata differed by source and by participant and was supplied without curation.

The sample holds a few counts of this clone. Its antigen is currently not known. No per-base quality is available; no much larger clone lies one base away. TCRbeta CDR3 regions were amplified from genomic DNA using the immunoSEQ Assay, a bias-controlled multiplex PCR. The paper's data handling went like this. Nucleated cell counts per sample were estimated from amplification of reference gene primers within the assay. To quantify the absolute abundance of each unique TCRbeta CDR3 rearrangement, sequence reads were collapsed and filtered. For each sample, productive Simpson clonality was calculated as the square root of Simpson's diversity index across productive rearrangements. Sourced from immuneACCESS, this table was stored by TCRdb with only in-frame sequences that have V and J called. A share of the clones is absent; for the studies checked, an unresolved V gene accounts for under half, and the remainder has no known explanation. D and trimming come from the DNA, and the V and J calls and clone size come from that table. In this sample the table shows some 270,000 clones, over 70% of which occur a single time. The ten most abundant clones make up 2.5% to 3.5% of the sample.

Participants in the prospective study were aged roughly 18 to 100 years, lived in about two dozen United States geographic areas, and enrolled through a virtual design. Cohort assignment in the prospective study relied on participant-reported clinical history from a screening survey and a study questionnaire. A participant counted as exposed if, within 2 weeks of entering the study, that participant had been in contact with someone who had a PCR-confirmed or clinician-diagnosed COVID-19 case. In the prospective study, whole blood, serum and a nasopharyngeal or oropharyngeal swab were collected from each participant by mobile phlebotomists. Prospective study participants could optionally give additional blood draws and questionnaires over a roughly 2-month period. Prospective study blood samples were shipped either frozen or at room temperature before DNA extraction.

The chain links TRBV13 with TRBJ1-1; perhaps TRBD1 is the D gene, with 5 bases matching. Sequenced material: PBMCs or T cells enriched from blood (not recorded which). This clonotype originated in a middle-aged woman who had been exposed to COVID-19. The nucleotide sequence is given as TGTGCCAGCAGCTTACGAGGTCAGGGCACATGGACTGAAGCTTTCTTT. Its protein product is CASSLRGQGTWTEAFF.